This T cell receptor (beta chain) was identified in a study of Ad26.COV2.S vaccination and SARS-CoV-2 variants. The overall study: The Ad26.COV2.S arm of the COV1001 trial was where the donor was placed.

In the case of this clone: The antigen remains undetermined.

V lost 1 base and J 15 bases, leaving 22 bases between the germline ends. Germline V gene lookup returns CDR1 SGHTA and CDR2 FQGNSA. This CDR3 has 15 residues. Treatment in this sample: roughly 19 received Ad26.COV2.S at low or high dose, single or two shots; several received placebo; per-sample allocation not given. On day 63 after the first injection, vaccine and placebo recipients gave samples. Its platform was an Ad26 vector, and its expressed antigen was Wuhan-strain SARS-CoV-2 spike. Points from the study as a whole: Estimates derived from TCR breadth and depth analyses may have underestimated total T cell responses. Relative to placebo recipients, vaccine recipients exhibited elevated spike-specific TCR breadth.

Profiling relied on immunoSEQ multiplex PCR, and the TCRdb table lists in-frame clones only, not all of them. In the table there are under 500,000 clones, approximately 90% of which are singletons. This TCR came from a person between 18 and 65 years old who received the Ad26.COV2.S COVID-19 vaccine or a placebo. Sequenced material: peripheral blood, taken in a trial of Ad26.COV2.S vaccine versus placebo. This chain connects TRBV7-2 to TRBJ2-1; either TRBD1 or TRBD2 may fit D (6 bases each). The CDR3 here is CASSLETHGGGLLFF. DNA of the CDR3: TGTGCCAGCAGCTTAGAAACCCACGGAGGGGGGCTGCTGTTCTTC. The full variable domain, completed using reference TRBV7-2 and TRBJ2-1, is GAGVSQSPSNKVTEKGKDVELRCDPISGHTALYWYRQSLGQGLEFLIYFQGNSAPDKSGLPSDRFSAERTGGSVSTLTIQRTQQEDSAVYLCASSLETHGGGLLFFGPGTRLTVL.